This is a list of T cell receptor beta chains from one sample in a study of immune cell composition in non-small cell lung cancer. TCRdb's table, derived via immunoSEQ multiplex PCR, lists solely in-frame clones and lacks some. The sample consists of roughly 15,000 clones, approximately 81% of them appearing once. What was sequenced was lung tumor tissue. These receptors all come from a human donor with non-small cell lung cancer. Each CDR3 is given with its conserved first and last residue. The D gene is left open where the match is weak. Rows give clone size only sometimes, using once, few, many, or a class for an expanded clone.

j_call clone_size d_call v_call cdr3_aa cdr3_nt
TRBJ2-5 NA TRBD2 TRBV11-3 CASSLLTGRAGETQYF TGTGCCAGCAGCTTATTAACCGGGAGGGCTGGGGAGACCCAGTACTTC
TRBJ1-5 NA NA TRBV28 CASSSPSSGSNQPQHF TGTGCCAGCAGTTCGCCAAGCAGCGGGAGCAATCAGCCCCAGCATTTT
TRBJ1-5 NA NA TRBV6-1 CASRDSNQPQHF TGTGCCAGCAGGGACAGCAATCAGCCCCAGCATTTT
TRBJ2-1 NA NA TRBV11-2 CASSFMTGRRQPNEQFF TGTGCCAGCAGCTTTATGACAGGCAGACGCCAGCCTAATGAGCAGTTCTTC
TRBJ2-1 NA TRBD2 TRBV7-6 CASSLSPSGHYNEQFF TGTGCCAGCAGCTTATCCCCTAGCGGCCACTACAATGAGCAGTTCTTC
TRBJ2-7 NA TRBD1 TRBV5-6 CASSQNVRTGIIYEQYF TGTGCCAGCAGCCAAAACGTCAGGACAGGGATTATCTACGAGCAGTACTTC
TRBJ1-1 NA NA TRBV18 CASSPIRERSTEAFF TGTGCCAGCTCACCAATCCGGGAACGGAGCACTGAAGCTTTCTTT
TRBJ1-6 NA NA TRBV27 CASSLSGDSPLHF TGTGCCAGCAGTTTATCAGGGGACTCACCCCTCCACTTT
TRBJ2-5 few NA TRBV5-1 CASSWSTQETQYF TGCGCCAGCAGCTGGTCGACTCAAGAGACCCAGTACTTC
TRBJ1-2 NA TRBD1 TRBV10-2 CASSEQGGQLSGYTF TGCGCCAGCAGTGAACAGGGGGGGCAGCTGAGTGGCTACACCTTC
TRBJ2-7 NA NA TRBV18 CASSPLDSSYEQYF TGTGCCAGCTCACCACTGGACAGCTCCTACGAGCAGTACTTC
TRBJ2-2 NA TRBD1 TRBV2 CARDRGRLNTGELFF TGTGCCAGGGACAGGGGGCGCTTGAACACCGGGGAGCTGTTTTTT
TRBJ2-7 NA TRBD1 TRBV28 CASSFSGQANWAHEQYF TGTGCCAGCAGTTTTTCGGGACAGGCTAACTGGGCCCACGAGCAGTACTTC
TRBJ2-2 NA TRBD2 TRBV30 CAWSLGGGRSGELFF TGTGCCTGGAGTCTTGGGGGGGGAAGGTCCGGGGAGCTGTTTTTT
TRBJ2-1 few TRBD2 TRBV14 CASSPYPGRASYNEQFF TGTGCCAGCAGCCCCTATCCCGGGAGGGCCAGCTACAATGAGCAGTTCTTC
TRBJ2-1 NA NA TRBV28 CASSPRYEQFF TGTGCCAGCAGTCCCCGATATGAGCAGTTCTTC
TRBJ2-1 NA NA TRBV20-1 CSPLGVEQFF TGCAGTCCTCTGGGGGTCGAGCAGTTCTTC
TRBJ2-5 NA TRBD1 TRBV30 CAWTPGQGASETQYF TGTGCCTGGACTCCGGGACAGGGGGCGAGTGAGACCCAGTACTTC
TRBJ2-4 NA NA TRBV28 CASSFPSTRKNIQYF TGTGCCAGCAGTTTCCCCTCCACCCGTAAAAACATTCAGTACTTC
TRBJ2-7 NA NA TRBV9 CASSVATGNYEQYF TGTGCCAGCAGCGTAGCTACGGGGAACTACGAGCAGTACTTC
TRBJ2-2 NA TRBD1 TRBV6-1 CASWGTGITGELFF TGTGCCAGCTGGGGGACAGGGATCACCGGGGAGCTGTTTTTT
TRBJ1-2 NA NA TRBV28 CASSLGRSYGYTF TGTGCCAGCAGTTTGGGGCGGAGCTATGGCTACACCTTC
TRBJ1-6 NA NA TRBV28 CASSLRAGYNSPLHF TGTGCCAGCAGTTTAAGGGCAGGATATAATTCACCCCTCCACTTT
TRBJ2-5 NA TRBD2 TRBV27 CASSTPTTSGRSPQETQYF TGTGCCAGCAGTACCCCGACGACTAGCGGGAGGTCTCCTCAAGAGACCCAGTACTTC
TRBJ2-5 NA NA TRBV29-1 CSVAPLEALETQYF TGCAGCGTTGCCCCACTCGAAGCACTAGAGACCCAGTACTTC
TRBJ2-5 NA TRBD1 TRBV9 CASSVGQGRETQYF TGTGCCAGCAGCGTGGGACAGGGACGAGAGACCCAGTACTTC
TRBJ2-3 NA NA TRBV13 CASSLDPSGGATDTQYF TGTGCCAGCAGCTTAGACCCGTCTGGCGGAGCCACAGATACGCAGTATTTT
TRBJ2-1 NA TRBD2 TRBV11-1 CASSTSGRAGPPPFF TGTGCCAGCAGCACTAGCGGGAGGGCCGGACCCCCCCCGTTCTTC
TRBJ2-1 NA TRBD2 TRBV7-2 CASSRVGTSGYNEQFF TGTGCCAGCAGCCGGGTGGGGACTAGCGGCTACAATGAGCAGTTCTTC
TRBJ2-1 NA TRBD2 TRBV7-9 CASSLGRTSGRDNEQFF TGTGCCAGCAGCTTAGGGAGGACTAGCGGGAGGGACAATGAGCAGTTCTTC
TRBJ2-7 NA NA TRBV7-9 CASSRSGNTDEQYF TGTGCCAGCAGTCGGTCGGGAAACACGGACGAGCAGTACTTC
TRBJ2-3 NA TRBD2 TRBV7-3 CASSLTSGTDTQYF TGTGCCAGCAGCCTGACTAGCGGCACAGATACGCAGTATTTT
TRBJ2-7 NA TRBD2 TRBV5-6 CASSFGSGGRSYEQYF TGTGCCAGCAGCTTCGGGTCGGGAGGACGGTCCTACGAGCAGTACTTC
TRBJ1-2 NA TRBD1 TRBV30 CAWSAGQGRGYTF TGTGCCTGGAGTGCCGGACAGGGACGCGGCTACACCTTC
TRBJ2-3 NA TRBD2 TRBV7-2 CASSSLAGGSSDTQYF TGTGCCAGCAGCTCGCTAGCGGGAGGTAGTTCAGATACGCAGTATTTT
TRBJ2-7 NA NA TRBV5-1 CASSFLSEQYF TGCGCCAGCAGCTTTCTATCGGAGCAGTACTTC
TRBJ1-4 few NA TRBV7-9 CASSLGGGGIEKLFF TGTGCCAGCAGCTTAGGGGGCGGAGGTATTGAAAAACTGTTTTTT
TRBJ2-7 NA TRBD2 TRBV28 CASSERAGTSGRAGHYEQYF TGTGCCAGCAGCGAGCGGGCCGGGACTAGCGGGAGGGCCGGACATTACGAGCAGTACTTC
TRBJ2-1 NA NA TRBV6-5 CASSYDGQVDEQFF TGTGCCAGCAGTTACGACGGGCAGGTAGATGAGCAGTTCTTC